The 23 T cell receptor beta chains in this list originate from one sample, sequenced in a study of T cell responses to AZD1222 COVID-19 vaccine. The assay was immunoSEQ multiplex PCR, and TCRdb's table has in-frame clones only and misses some. The sample records about 110,000 clones, about nine tenths being singletons. This specimen consisted of peripheral blood, obtained on day 0 of AZD1222 vaccination. Receptor source: an adult in good health.

This clone was detected a few times. The chain is built from TRBV21-1 and TRBJ1-5. TRBV21-1 constitutes a pseudogene. The CDR3 runs 13 residues. CDR3 sequence (DNA): TGTGCCAGCAGCAGTTTGAAGGGACAGCCCCAGCATTTT. Protein product: CASSSLKGQPQHF.

The CDR3 DNA follows: TGTGCCAGCAGCCTAGGATCGGGACAATCCTACGAGCAGTACTTC. Its protein product is CASSLGSGQSYEQYF. The chain is built from TRBV7-8 and TRBJ2-7, with D possibly matching TRBD1 (6 bases). This CDR3 region has 15 residues. The germline V gene encodes CDR1 SGHVS and CDR2 FQNEAQ. Trimming stripped 5 bases from V and 1 base from J, with 15 bases between.

The J gene is TRBJ1-2, the V gene TRBV18, with 10 bases fitting TRBD1. CDR3 size: 14 residues. V lost 3 bases and J lost 7; bases outside the gene matches: 5. Looked up from germline, CDR1 is KGHSH and CDR2 is LQKENI. The CDR3 DNA follows: TGTGCCAGCTCACCCGGACAGGGGGTACGTGGCTACACCTTC. The encoded protein is CASSPGQGVRGYTF.

Only a few counts were recorded for this clone. J is TRBJ2-1 and V is TRBV19; 13 bases are shared with TRBD2. The V and J ends lost 6 bases and 5 bases, in that order; junction bases with no gene match: 7. CDR1 LNHDA and CDR2 SQIVND come from the germline V gene (reference sequence). The CDR3 length is 16 residues. In nucleotides, the CDR3 is TGTGCCAGTAGGGACCCACTAGCGGGAGGGAACAATGAGCAGTTCTTC. Amino acid sequence: CASRDPLAGGNNEQFF.

The rearrangement uses TRBV28 and TRBJ1-4; D not certain. Trimming shortened V by 9 bases and J by 0 bases, and 2 bases separated the two germline ends. CDR3 size: 11 residues. Germline values: CDR1 MDHEN, CDR2 SYDVKM. CDR3 sequence (DNA): TGTGCCAGTACAACTAATGAAAAACTGTTTTTT. This sequence encodes CASTTNEKLFF.

The CDR3 is CSAASYNEQFF. Written as DNA, the CDR3 is TGCAGTGCTGCTTCATACAATGAGCAGTTCTTC. The rearrangement joins TRBV20-1 to TRBJ2-1; D not resolved. This CDR3 contains 11 residues. Looked up from germline, CDR1 is DFQATT and CDR2 is SNEGSKA (reference sequence). The germline V and J ends were trimmed by 5 bases and 4 bases, with 6 bases remaining between them.

The gene calls are TRBV7-9 and TRBJ1-6; D is unclear. The CDR3 covers 18 residues. CDR1 and CDR2 from the germline V gene are SEHNR and FQNEAQ (reference sequence). The ends were cut back, 0 bases at V and 3 bases at J, with 15 bases in the middle. CDR3 in DNA: TGTGCCAGCAGCTTAGCTAAAGGCAGCTACAACTATAATTCACCCCTCCACTTT. This translates into CASSLAKGSYNYNSPLHF.

The genes are TRBV6-1 and TRBJ1-6; maybe TRBD1 (5 bases). Germline loops: CDR1 MNHNS, CDR2 SASEGT. The CDR3 length is 14 residues. V lost 3 bases and J lost 7, with 10 bases in between. The CDR3 loop is CASSDAGRNSPLHF. In DNA form, the CDR3 reads TGTGCCAGCAGTGACGCGGGACGGAATTCACCCCTCCACTTT.

The J gene is TRBJ2-2, the V gene TRBV3-1 (or the pseudogene TRBV3-2), with a tentative D call TRBD2 (6 bases). Per germline, CDR1 LGHDT and CDR2 YNNKEL (reference sequence). The CDR3 length is 15 residues. Trimming took 3 bases from V and 1 from J, leaving 9 bases between them. DNA of the CDR3: TGTGCCAGCAGCCAGGCGGGGAGGAACACCGGGGAGCTGTTTTTT. Translated, it gives CASSQAGRNTGELFF.

The V and J genes are TRBV27 and TRBJ2-1; the match to TRBD2 covers 10 bases. The germline V gene has CDR1 MNHEY and CDR2 SMNVEV (reference sequence). Germline trimming cut 3 bases from V and 9 bases from J; bases unmatched to any gene: 8. The CDR3 is 15 residues long. The CDR3 coding sequence is TGTGCCAGCAGTTTCAGAGCGGGAGGGCCTTTTGAGCAGTTCTTC. Translating gives CASSFRAGGPFEQFF.

The chain links TRBV19 to TRBJ1-1; D uncertain. CDR1 is LNHDA, CDR2 SQIVND, per germline (reference sequence). The CDR3 totals 13 residues. V lost 3 bases, J lost 1 base, and 6 bases lay in between. CDR3 residues: CASSIGWNTEAFF. CDR3 coding DNA: TGTGCCAGTAGTATTGGCTGGAACACTGAAGCTTTCTTT.

This chain uses TRBV30 with TRBJ2-7, with 8 bases identical to TRBD2. The CDR3 contains 14 residues. Germline V gives CDR1 GTSNPN, CDR2 SVGIG (reference sequence). The ends lost 6 bases at V and 6 bases at J; junction bases unmatched: 13. This chain's CDR3 is CACSSGTSDREQYF. DNA for the CDR3: TGTGCCTGTTCCTCCGGGACTAGTGATCGCGAGCAGTACTTC. Drawing the rest from reference TRBV30 and TRBJ2-7, the complete variable domain is SQTIHQWPATLVQPVGSPLSLECTVEGTSNPNLYWYRQAAGRGLQLLFYSVGIGQISSEVPQNLSASRPQDRQFILSSKKLLLSDSGFYLCACSSGTSDREQYFGPGTRLTVT.

This clone was detected once. V usage is TRBV2 and J usage is TRBJ2-6, with 8 bases that match TRBD2. V shed 2 bases, J shed 2 bases, and the junction held 5 bases outside the gene matches. The length of the CDR3 is 17 residues. Germline V gene lookup returns CDR1 SNHLY and CDR2 FYNNEI. The CDR3 DNA follows: TGTGCCAGCAGTGAATTCGGGAGGGCCACTGGGGCCAACGTCCTGACTTTC. Translating gives CASSEFGRATGANVLTF.

In this sample, this clone turned up once. The chain has TRBV2 and TRBJ2-2; possible D gene TRBD2, 5 bases. The germline gives CDR1 SNHLY, CDR2 FYNNEI. This CDR3 has 16 amino acids. V lost 2 bases and J 0 bases, leaving 10 bases between the germline ends. The CDR3 region is CASSERGFANTGELFF. The CDR3 nucleotides read TGTGCCAGCAGTGAACGGGGATTCGCGAACACCGGGGAGCTGTTTTTT.

CDR3 sequence: CASSIITPDQPQHF. DNA of the CDR3: TGTGCCAGTAGTATAATCACACCTGATCAGCCCCAGCATTTT. The chain links TRBV19 to TRBJ1-5; D gene uncertain. Trimming stripped 2 bases from V and 5 bases from J, with 10 bases between. Germline V gives CDR1 LNHDA, CDR2 SQIVND (reference sequence). This CDR3 spans 14 amino acids.

The V call is TRBV18, the J call TRBJ2-1; D gene uncertain. The CDR3 is 12 amino acids. Germline loops: CDR1 KGHSH, CDR2 LQKENI. Between the trimmed V and J ends, which lost 4 bases and 7 bases, there was a span of 8 bases. Here the CDR3 reads CASSQTSNEQFF. As DNA, the CDR3 is TGTGCCAGCTCACAAACTTCGAATGAGCAGTTCTTC.

The chain uses TRBV5-1 and TRBJ2-2; no definite D call. This CDR3 is 13 amino acids long. Germline V lookup: CDR1 SGHRS, CDR2 YFSETQ. Trimming pared 6 bases from V and 4 bases from J, leaving 10 bases between. The CDR3 DNA is TGCGCCAGCAAAACAGACCTCACCGGGGAGCTGTTTTTT. Translation: CASKTDLTGELFF.

The chain uses TRBV6-6 and TRBJ1-2; D is undetermined. This CDR3 has 13 amino acids. Germline V gene lookup returns CDR1 MNHNY and CDR2 SVGAGI (reference sequence). V lost 9 bases and J lost 4, with 15 bases in between. DNA for the CDR3: TGTGCCAGTTACAGCGACCTCCCCTATGGCTACACCTTC. This translates into CASYSDLPYGYTF.

V gene TRBV6-6 combines with J gene TRBJ2-7, with 9 nucleotides matching TRBD1. V lost 2 bases to trimming and J lost 9 bases; unmatched junction nucleotides: 5. Germline lookup yields CDR1 MNHNY and CDR2 SVGAGI (reference sequence). The CDR3 has 13 residues. The CDR3 sequence is CASSYGTGTGQYF. The DNA for the CDR3 is TGTGCCAGCAGTTACGGGACAGGGACTGGGCAGTACTTC.

The rearrangement links TRBV5-1 to TRBJ2-4; unclear D gene. The germline V gene encodes CDR1 SGHRS and CDR2 YFSETQ. Trimming pared 0 bases from V and 3 bases from J, leaving 16 bases between. The CDR3 runs 17 residues. The CDR3 nucleotides are TGCGCCAGCAGCTTGGATCTTTCCGTATCGGGCAAAAACATTCAGTACTTC. It codes for CASSLDLSVSGKNIQYF. Variable domain in full (rest from reference TRBV5-1 and TRBJ2-4): KAGVTQTPRYLIKTRGQQVTLSCSPISGHRSVSWYQQTPGQGLQFLFEYFSETQRNKGNFPGRFSGRQFSNSRSEMNVSTLELGDSALYLCASSLDLSVSGKNIQYFGAGTRLSVL.

V gene TRBV4-3 combines with J gene TRBJ2-5; D is perhaps TRBD1 or TRBD2 (6 bases each). Germline CDR1 LGHNA, CDR2 YSLEER. There are 15 residues in the CDR3. Deletions cut 0 bases from V and 7 bases from J, with 15 bases between. In DNA, the CDR3 is TGCGCCAGCAGCCAAGACTTAACGGGGGCGGGGACCCAGTACTTC. This gives the protein CASSQDLTGAGTQYF.

This chain uses TRBV10-3 with TRBJ1-3; D not resolved. The CDR3 runs 14 residues. Germline V CDR1 and CDR2: ENHRY, SYGVKD. V gave up 0 bases and J gave up 2 bases, with 5 bases separating them. The CDR3 bases are TGTGCCATCAGTGAGTCGCAGGCTGGAAACACCATATATTTT. This sequence encodes CAISESQAGNTIYF.

This clone was seen a single time. This chain connects TRBV5-1 to TRBJ2-1; D is possibly TRBD2 (6 bases). V dropped 2 bases and J dropped 4 bases, with 10 bases sitting between them. Germline CDR1 and CDR2: SGHRS and YFSETQ. This CDR3 comprises 14 residues. The chain's CDR3 is CASSLAGVYNEQFF. DNA for the CDR3: TGCGCCAGCAGCTTAGCGGGCGTTTACAATGAGCAGTTCTTC.